In this sample, the clone carrying this T cell receptor (beta chain) turned up once. The antigen remains undetermined. This specimen belongs to a study of T cell clones after liver transplantation. Study overall: Graft-donor-reactive sequences were compared with third-party-reactive TCRbeta sequences from pre-transplant mixed lymphocyte reactions.

Study-wide points: In two subjects, few donor cells limited the measurable donor-reactive repertoire.

Sequenced by immunoSEQ multiplex PCR; TCRdb stores in-frame clones only, minus some. In the table there are tens of thousands of clones, about 82% of which are singletons. The input for sequencing was CD4+ T cells from blood, taken 45 to 47 months after liver transplant. The clonotype was recovered from a human patient who received a liver transplant. Some T cells may be supplied by the graft donor.

CDR3 region: CASSFGNRASYEQYF. The CDR3 bases are TGTGCCAGCAGCTTTGGGAACAGGGCCTCCTACGAGCAGTACTTC. The rearrangement links TRBV5-6 to TRBJ2-7; D is perhaps TRBD1 (6 bases). The germline V gene has CDR1 SGHDT and CDR2 YYEEEE. With 2 bases removed from V and 0 bases from J, the gap between germline ends came to 12 bases. The CDR3 sequence is 15 residues long.